This record covers a single TCR beta chain. Its antigen is still unknown. This sequence may be a read error, since a much larger clone differs from it by one base. PCR was performed a second time for about 7 to 12 cycles using a sample-barcoded 5' primer and a J-beta primer mix. Carrying 12 random nucleotides, a template-switch adaptor labeled each individual cDNA molecule. TCRdb re-derived calls from the 5' RACE reads in MiXCR, one entry per CDR3 protein. The data contain approximately 940,000 distinct CDR3 sequences, approximately 49% of them singletons. This CDR3 is built from 13 residues. CDR1 is LGHNA and CDR2 is YNFKEQ in the germline V gene. The record originates from a study of blood T cells in healthy people across ages. Study conclusions and caveats: With donor CMV status unknown, expanded clonotype changes were possibly confounded. Naive CD4+ cell counts and diversity both ran higher in long-lived than in aged donors.

V gene TRBV4-2 combines with J gene TRBJ2-1; TRBD1 is a possible D gene (5 bases). The receptor's source is a man aged 25-45 years in good health. Specimen: blood. Written as DNA, the CDR3 is TGTGCCAGCAGCCAAGATTGGGGCAATCAGCAGTTCTTC. Translated, it gives CASSQDWGNQQFF.